This entry lists 3 T cell receptor beta chains sequenced from one sample in a study of beta chain features in type 1 diabetes. Expressed TCRB transcripts were sequenced because the isolated RNA had all been reverse transcribed beforehand. The data were produced by immunoSEQ multiplex PCR, yet TCRdb's version contains in-frame clones alone and is incomplete. Here the sample spans nearly 350,000 clones, less than 9.5% being singletons. Sequenced sample: central memory CD4+ T cells from blood. The receptor set was obtained from a woman aged 18-29 years in good health.

This clone was seen a handful of times. Other nucleotide sequences in the sample specify the same CDR3. The rearrangement uses TRBV7-2 and TRBJ2-1, with TRBD2 matching 12 bases. This CDR3 comprises 16 residues. CDR1 SGHTA and CDR2 FQGNSA come from the germline V gene. After removal of 5 bases from V and 4 bases from J, the junction contained 6 bases not matched to a gene. The chain's CDR3 is CASSARLAGVYNEQFF. CDR3 nucleotides: TGTGCCAGCAGCGCCCGACTAGCGGGAGTATACAATGAGCAGTTCTTC.

V is TRBV27 and J is TRBJ2-2; D is uncertain. V gave up 2 bases and J gave up 1 base, with 17 bases separating them. The germline CDR1 and CDR2 sequences are MNHEY and SMNVEV (reference sequence). This CDR3 is 18 amino acids long. The CDR3 loop reads CASSLLSLPRQNTGELFF. The CDR3 DNA follows: TGTGCCAGCAGTTTACTCTCTCTCCCGCGGCAGAACACCGGGGAGCTGTTTTTT.

This chain links TRBV5-1 with TRBJ1-2; D perhaps matches TRBD1 (6 bases). V lost 3 bases, J lost 4 bases, and 13 bases lay in between. The CDR3 is 14 residues long. In germline, CDR1 is SGHRS, CDR2 YFSETQ. In DNA, the CDR3 is TGCGCCAGCAGCTCCTTACAGGGTGGCTATGGCTACACCTTC. This gives the protein CASSSLQGGYGYTF.